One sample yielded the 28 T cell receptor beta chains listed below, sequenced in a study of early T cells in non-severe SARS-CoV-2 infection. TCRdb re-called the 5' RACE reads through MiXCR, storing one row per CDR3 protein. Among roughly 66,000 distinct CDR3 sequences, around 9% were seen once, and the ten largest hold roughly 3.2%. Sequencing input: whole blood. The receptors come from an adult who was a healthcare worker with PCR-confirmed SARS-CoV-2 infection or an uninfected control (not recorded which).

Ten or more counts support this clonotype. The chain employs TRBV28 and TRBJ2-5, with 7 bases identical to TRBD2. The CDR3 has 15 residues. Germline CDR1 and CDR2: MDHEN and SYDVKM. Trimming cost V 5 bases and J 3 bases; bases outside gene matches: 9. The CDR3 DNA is TGTGCCAGCAGTCAAGCCAGACTAGCTAAAGAGACCCAGTACTTC. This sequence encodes CASSQARLAKETQYF.

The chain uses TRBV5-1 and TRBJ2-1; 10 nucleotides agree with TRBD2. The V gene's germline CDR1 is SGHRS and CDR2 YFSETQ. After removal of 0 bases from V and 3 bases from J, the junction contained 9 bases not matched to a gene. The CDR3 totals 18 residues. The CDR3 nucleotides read TGCGCCAGCAGCTTGGTGGCGTCTAGCGGGAGTAGCTACAATGAGCAGTTCTTC. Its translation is CASSLVASSGSSYNEQFF.

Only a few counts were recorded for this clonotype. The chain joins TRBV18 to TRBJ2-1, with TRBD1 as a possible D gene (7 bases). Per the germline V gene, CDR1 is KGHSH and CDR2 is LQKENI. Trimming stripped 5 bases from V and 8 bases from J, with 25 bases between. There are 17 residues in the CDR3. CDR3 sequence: CASSAQGEAVTIDEQFF. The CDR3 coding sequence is TGTGCCAGCTCAGCCCAGGGGGAGGCAGTTACCATTGATGAGCAGTTCTTC.

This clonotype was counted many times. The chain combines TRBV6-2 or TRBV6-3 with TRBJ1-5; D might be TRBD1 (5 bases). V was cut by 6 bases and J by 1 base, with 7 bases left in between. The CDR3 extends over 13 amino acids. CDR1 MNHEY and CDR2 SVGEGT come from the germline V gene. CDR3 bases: TGTGCCAGCAGGAGACAGAGCAATCAGCCCCAGCATTTT. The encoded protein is CASRRQSNQPQHF.

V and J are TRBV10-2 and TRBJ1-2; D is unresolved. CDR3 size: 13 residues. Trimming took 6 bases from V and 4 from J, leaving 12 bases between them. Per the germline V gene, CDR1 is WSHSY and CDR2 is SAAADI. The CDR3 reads CASRDSVIYGYTF. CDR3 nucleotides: TGCGCCAGCAGGGACTCGGTGATCTATGGCTACACCTTC.

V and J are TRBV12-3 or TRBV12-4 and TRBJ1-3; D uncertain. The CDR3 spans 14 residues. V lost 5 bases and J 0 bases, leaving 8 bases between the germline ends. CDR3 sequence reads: CASSVQSSGNTIYF. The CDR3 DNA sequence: TGTGCCAGCAGTGTGCAGAGCTCTGGAAACACCATATATTTT.

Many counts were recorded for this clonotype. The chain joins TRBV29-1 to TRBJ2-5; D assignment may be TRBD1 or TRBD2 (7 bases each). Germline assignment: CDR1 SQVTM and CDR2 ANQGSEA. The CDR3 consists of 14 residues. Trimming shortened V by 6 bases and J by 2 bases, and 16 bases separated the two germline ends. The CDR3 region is CSVGRGQSQETQYF. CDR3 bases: TGCAGCGTAGGGAGGGGACAGAGTCAAGAGACCCAGTACTTC. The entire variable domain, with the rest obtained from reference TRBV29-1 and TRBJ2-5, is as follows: SAVISQKPSRDICQRGTSLTIQCQVDSQVTMMFWYRQQPGQSLTLIATANQGSEATYESGFVIDKFPISRPNLTFSTLTVSNMSPEDSSIYLCSVGRGQSQETQYFGPGTRLLVL.

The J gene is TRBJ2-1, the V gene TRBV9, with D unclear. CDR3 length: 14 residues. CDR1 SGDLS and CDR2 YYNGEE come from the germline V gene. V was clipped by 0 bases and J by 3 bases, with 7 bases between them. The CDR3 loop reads CASSVGGFYNEQFF. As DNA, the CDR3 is TGTGCCAGCAGCGTAGGAGGTTTCTACAATGAGCAGTTCTTC.

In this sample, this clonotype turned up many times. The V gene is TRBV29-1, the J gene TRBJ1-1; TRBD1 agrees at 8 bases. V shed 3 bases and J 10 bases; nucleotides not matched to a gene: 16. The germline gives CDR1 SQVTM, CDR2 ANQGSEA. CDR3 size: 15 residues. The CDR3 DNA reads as TGCAGCGTTGAGACCTGGGCAGGGGGCACTGAGGGAGCTTTCTTT. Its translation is CSVETWAGGTEGAFF.

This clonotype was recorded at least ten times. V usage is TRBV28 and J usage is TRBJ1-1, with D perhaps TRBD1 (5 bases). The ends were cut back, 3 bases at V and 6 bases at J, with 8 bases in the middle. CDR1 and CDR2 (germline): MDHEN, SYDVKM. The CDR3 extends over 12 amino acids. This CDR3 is CASSFRVSEAFF. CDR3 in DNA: TGTGCCAGCAGTTTCAGGGTCTCTGAAGCTTTCTTT.

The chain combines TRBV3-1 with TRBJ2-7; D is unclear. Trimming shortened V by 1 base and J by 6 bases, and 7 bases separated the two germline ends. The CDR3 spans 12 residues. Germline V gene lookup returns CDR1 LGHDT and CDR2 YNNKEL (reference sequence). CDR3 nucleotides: TGTGCCAGCAGCCAAGGCCCGCGCGAGCAGTACTTC. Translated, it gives CASSQGPREQYF.

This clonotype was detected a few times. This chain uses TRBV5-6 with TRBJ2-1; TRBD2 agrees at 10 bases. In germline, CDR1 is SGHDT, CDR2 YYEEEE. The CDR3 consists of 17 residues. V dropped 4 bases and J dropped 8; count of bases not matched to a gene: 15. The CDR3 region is CASSPGSGRAGGHEQFF. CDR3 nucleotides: TGTGCCAGCAGCCCGGGCAGCGGGAGGGCCGGGGGCCATGAGCAGTTCTTC.

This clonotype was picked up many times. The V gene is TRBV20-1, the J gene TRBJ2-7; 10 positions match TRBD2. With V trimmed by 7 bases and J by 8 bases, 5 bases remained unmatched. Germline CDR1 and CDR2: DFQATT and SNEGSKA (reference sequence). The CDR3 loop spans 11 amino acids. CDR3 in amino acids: CSELAGYKQYF. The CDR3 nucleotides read TGCAGTGAACTAGCGGGATACAAGCAGTACTTC.

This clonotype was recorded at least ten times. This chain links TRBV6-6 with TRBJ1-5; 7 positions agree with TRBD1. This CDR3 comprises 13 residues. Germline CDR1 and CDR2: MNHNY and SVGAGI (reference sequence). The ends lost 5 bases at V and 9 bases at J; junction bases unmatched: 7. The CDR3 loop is CASSDPTGSPQHF. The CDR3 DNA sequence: TGTGCCAGCAGTGATCCGACAGGGTCGCCCCAGCATTTT.

CDR3 DNA: TGTGCCAGCAGTTCTACTACAGGGGGCAGTAATTCACCCCTCCACTTT. This sequence encodes CASSSTTGGSNSPLHF. V is TRBV5-4 and J is TRBJ1-6, with 9 bases matching TRBD1. The junction had 9 bases not matched to a gene; V was cut back by 5 bases and J by 6 bases. CDR1 and CDR2 (germline): SGHNT, YYREEE (reference sequence). The CDR3 contains 16 residues.

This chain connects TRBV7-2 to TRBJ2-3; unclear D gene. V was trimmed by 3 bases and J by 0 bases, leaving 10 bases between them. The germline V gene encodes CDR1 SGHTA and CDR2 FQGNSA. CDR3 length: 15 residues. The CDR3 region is CASSFMIDSTDTQYF. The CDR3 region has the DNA TGTGCCAGCAGCTTTATGATTGATAGCACAGATACGCAGTATTTT.

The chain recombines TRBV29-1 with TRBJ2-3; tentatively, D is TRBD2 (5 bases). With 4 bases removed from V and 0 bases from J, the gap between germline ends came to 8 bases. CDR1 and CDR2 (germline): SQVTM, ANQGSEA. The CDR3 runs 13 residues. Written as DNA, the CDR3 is TGCAGCGTTGGGGGAGAAAGCACAGATACGCAGTATTTT. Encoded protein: CSVGGESTDTQYF.

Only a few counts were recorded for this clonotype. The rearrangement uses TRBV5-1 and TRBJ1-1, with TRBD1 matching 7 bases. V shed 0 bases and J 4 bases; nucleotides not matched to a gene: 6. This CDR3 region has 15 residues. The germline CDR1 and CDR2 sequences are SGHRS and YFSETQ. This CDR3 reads CASSLEGARVTEAFF. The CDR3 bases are TGCGCCAGCAGCTTGGAGGGGGCGCGGGTCACTGAAGCTTTCTTT.

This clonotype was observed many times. The CDR3 region has the DNA TGCAGCGGCAGACAGGGGGCTTCTGGAAACACCATATATTTT. Amino acid sequence: CSGRQGASGNTIYF. The chain combines TRBV29-1 with TRBJ1-3; 10 bases align to TRBD1. Per germline, CDR1 SQVTM and CDR2 ANQGSEA. This CDR3 has 14 residues. Trimming at V came to 7 bases and at J to 1 base, leaving 4 bases not matched to a gene.

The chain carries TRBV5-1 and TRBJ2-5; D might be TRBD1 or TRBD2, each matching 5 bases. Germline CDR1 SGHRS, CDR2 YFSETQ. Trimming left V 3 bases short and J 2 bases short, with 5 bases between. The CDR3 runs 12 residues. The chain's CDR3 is CASSWGQETQYF. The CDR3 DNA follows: TGCGCCAGCAGCTGGGGGCAAGAGACCCAGTACTTC.

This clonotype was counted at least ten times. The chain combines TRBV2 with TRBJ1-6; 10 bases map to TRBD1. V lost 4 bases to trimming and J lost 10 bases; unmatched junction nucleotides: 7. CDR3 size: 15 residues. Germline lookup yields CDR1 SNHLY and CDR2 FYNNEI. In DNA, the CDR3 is TGTGCCAGCAGTGTTACAGGGACAGGGGCCTCACCCCTCCACTTT. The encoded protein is CASSVTGTGASPLHF.

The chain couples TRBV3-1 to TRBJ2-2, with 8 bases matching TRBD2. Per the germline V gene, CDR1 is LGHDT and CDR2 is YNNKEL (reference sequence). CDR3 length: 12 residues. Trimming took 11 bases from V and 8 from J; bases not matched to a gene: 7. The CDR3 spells CALSGDAGELFF. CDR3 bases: TGTGCCCTTAGCGGGGACGCAGGGGAGCTGTTTTTT.

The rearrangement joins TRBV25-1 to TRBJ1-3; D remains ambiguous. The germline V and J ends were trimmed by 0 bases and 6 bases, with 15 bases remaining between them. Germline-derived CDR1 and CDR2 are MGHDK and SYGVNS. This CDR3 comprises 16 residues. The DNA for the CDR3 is TGTGCCAGCAGTGAATATGGAAGACACGGGGAAAACACCATATATTTT. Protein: CASSEYGRHGENTIYF.

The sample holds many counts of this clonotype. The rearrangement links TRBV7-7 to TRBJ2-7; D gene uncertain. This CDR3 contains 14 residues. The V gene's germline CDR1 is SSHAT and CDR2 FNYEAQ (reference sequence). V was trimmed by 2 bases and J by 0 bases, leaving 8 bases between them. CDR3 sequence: CASSLSTASYEQYF. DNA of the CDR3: TGTGCCAGCAGCTTAAGTACAGCCTCCTACGAGCAGTACTTC.

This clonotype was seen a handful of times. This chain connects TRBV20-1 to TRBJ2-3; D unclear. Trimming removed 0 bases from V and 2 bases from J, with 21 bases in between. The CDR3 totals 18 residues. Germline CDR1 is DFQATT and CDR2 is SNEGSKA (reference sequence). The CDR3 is CSARDQGRAFPNTDTQYF. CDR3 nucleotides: TGCAGTGCTAGAGATCAAGGTAGAGCCTTCCCGAACACAGATACGCAGTATTTT.

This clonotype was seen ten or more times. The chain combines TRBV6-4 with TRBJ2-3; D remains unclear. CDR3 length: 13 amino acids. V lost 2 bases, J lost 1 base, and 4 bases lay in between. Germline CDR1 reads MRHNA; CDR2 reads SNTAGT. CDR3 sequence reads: CASSDRGTDTQYF. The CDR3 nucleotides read TGTGCCAGCAGTGACAGGGGCACAGATACGCAGTATTTT.

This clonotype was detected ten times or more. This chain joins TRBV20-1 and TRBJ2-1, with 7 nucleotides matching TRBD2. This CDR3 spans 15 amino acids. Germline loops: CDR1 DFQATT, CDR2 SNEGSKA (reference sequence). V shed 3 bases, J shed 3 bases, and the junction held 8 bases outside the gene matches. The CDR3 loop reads CSASPGTIFYNEQFF. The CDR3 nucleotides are TGCAGTGCTAGCCCCGGGACTATCTTCTACAATGAGCAGTTCTTC.

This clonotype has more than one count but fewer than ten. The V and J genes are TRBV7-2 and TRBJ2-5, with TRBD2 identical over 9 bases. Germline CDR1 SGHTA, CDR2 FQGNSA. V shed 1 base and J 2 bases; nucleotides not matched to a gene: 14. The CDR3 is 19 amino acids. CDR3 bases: TGTGCCAGCAGCTTAGAGAGGTCTAGCGGGATGATAGGGCAAGAGACCCAGTACTTC. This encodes CASSLERSSGMIGQETQYF.